These 8 T cell receptor beta chains came from one sample sequenced in a study of blood T cell repertoires in COVID-19. Sequencing was performed with immunoSEQ multiplex PCR; in TCRdb, only in-frame clones are kept and a portion is missing. The sample includes 20,000 to 25,000 clones, more than 80% of them seen just once. The material sequenced was peripheral blood. The receptor source for this set is a human donor in a cohort sampled during active COVID-19.

The chain combines TRBV5-4 with TRBJ1-2; possibly TRBD1 for D (5 bases). The CDR3 is 15 residues long. Trimming stripped 0 bases from V and 6 bases from J, with 15 bases between. Germline CDR1 is SGHNT and CDR2 is YYREEE (reference sequence). The CDR3 nucleotides read TGTGCCAGCAGCTTGGCTGGGCAGGGAAGACATGGCTACACCTTC. Encoded protein: CASSLAGQGRHGYTF.

The rearrangement uses TRBV3-1 (or the pseudogene TRBV3-2) and TRBJ2-1, with 16 nucleotides matching TRBD2. The germline V gene encodes CDR1 LGHDT and CDR2 YNNKEL (reference sequence). CDR3 length equals 19 residues. V lost 4 bases, J lost 3 bases, and 9 bases stayed unmatched. The CDR3 sequence: CASSRRGLAGGPGYNEQFF. CDR3 coding DNA: TGTGCCAGCAGCCGCCGGGGACTAGCGGGGGGGCCGGGCTACAATGAGCAGTTCTTC.

The J gene is TRBJ1-2, the V gene TRBV5-5; D remains ambiguous. CDR1 SGHKS and CDR2 YYEKEE come from the germline V gene (reference sequence). The germline V and J ends were trimmed by 4 bases and 7 bases, with 20 bases remaining between them. CDR3 length: 15 amino acids. The CDR3 here is CASSPPLAGWGGYTF. CDR3 bases: TGTGCCAGCAGCCCCCCCCTCGCGGGATGGGGTGGCTACACCTTC.

V usage is TRBV6-2 or TRBV6-3 and J usage is TRBJ1-6; D remains ambiguous. V gave up 2 bases and J gave up 6 bases, with 11 bases separating them. Germline lookup yields CDR1 MNHEY and CDR2 SVGEGT. The CDR3 consists of 15 residues. CDR3 residues: CASSYGQLPNSPLHF. The CDR3 nucleotides are TGTGCCAGCAGTTACGGGCAGCTTCCTAATTCACCCCTCCACTTT.

The chain combines TRBV4-2 with TRBJ2-3; 8 bases agree with TRBD2. V was pared by 2 bases and J by 11 bases, with 12 bases of the junction left unmatched. This CDR3 has 15 amino acids. Per germline, CDR1 LGHNA and CDR2 YNFKEQ. CDR3 bases: TGTGCCAGCAGCCAAAGGTCGAGTCGGGGGGGGGAGCAGTATTTT. Protein product: CASSQRSSRGGEQYF.

The J gene is TRBJ1-1, the V gene TRBV6-5; 7 bases agree with TRBD1. Germline V gene lookup returns CDR1 MNHEY and CDR2 SVGAGI. The J segment lost 10 bases and the V segment lost 7 bases, leaving 9 bases of the junction unmatched. This CDR3 spans 12 amino acids. The CDR3 reads CASTNRGLRAFF. CDR3 in DNA: TGTGCCAGCACCAACAGGGGCTTACGAGCTTTCTTT.

The chain links TRBV10-3 to TRBJ1-1, with D possibly being TRBD1 (5 bases). This CDR3 region has 15 residues. Germline V gene sequence: CDR1 ENHRY, CDR2 SYGVKD. Trimming took off 0 bases at V and 4 bases at J, with 12 bases between the two ends. CDR3 DNA: TGTGCCATCAGTGAGTCGGCAGGACATACCACTGAAGCTTTCTTT. Protein product: CAISESAGHTTEAFF.

V is TRBV4-2 and J is TRBJ2-3; TRBD1 is a possible D gene (5 bases). CDR1 and CDR2 (germline): LGHNA, YNFKEQ. V was shortened by 4 bases and J by 6 bases, with 11 bases between the two germline ends. The CDR3 length is 13 residues. The CDR3 here is CASSPREGDTQYF. CDR3 in DNA: TGTGCCAGCAGCCCCAGGGAAGGGGATACGCAGTATTTT.